Sequencing of this T cell receptor (beta chain) was carried out in a study of vaccination and CD4 T cells after COVID-19. Study-wide context: Overlapping spike peptides of SARS-CoV-2, HCoV-NL63, HCoV-OC43 and HCoV-229E stimulated the cells.

Sample treatment: 10-day PBMC culture with coronavirus spike peptide pools or control peptides (ViraFEST assay). First, ViraFEST expanded antigen-specific T cells with peptide pools, and next it sequenced the TCRs. Culture of fewer than 2.5 million PBMCs per well took place with about 9.8 IU/ml IL-2 and 8.5 to 10 ug/ml peptide pools. This clonotype was counted a few times. The antigen remains unidentified. Germline V gene sequence: CDR1 SGHNT, CDR2 YENEEA. Deletions cut 5 bases from V and 3 bases from J, with 9 bases between. The CDR3 has 13 residues. An Oncomine TCR Beta short-read assay was used to sequence the DNA from cultured CD4+ T cells. The authors extracted genomic DNA from cultured CD4+ T cells. TCRdb ran MiXCR on the PCR reads and lists one entry per CDR3 protein. The table has around 26,000 distinct CDR3 sequences, 67% seen once; the top ten hold roughly 15%.

The sequenced sample was CD4+ T cells from blood, cultured in vitro, obtained after SARS-CoV-2 vaccination. This TCR was sampled from a human donor who received a COVID-19 vaccine. The J gene is TRBJ2-3, the V gene TRBV11-3; either TRBD1 or TRBD2 may supply D (5 bases each). The CDR3 nucleotides read TGTGCCAGCAGCCAGGGACGAACAGATACGCAGTATTTT. Protein sequence: CASSQGRTDTQYF.